These 12 T cell receptor beta chains came from one sample sequenced in a study of control samples from healthy donors and cancer patients. The method was immunoSEQ multiplex PCR; TCRdb's version includes in-frame clones alone and lacks a portion of them. Of 170,000 or so clones detected, around 90% appear once; the ten largest clones hold just over 2%. The sequenced material came from blood. All receptors derive from a woman aged 40 to 50 in good health.

V is TRBV5-4 and J is TRBJ2-2; TRBD1 is a possible D gene (6 bases). The CDR3 length is 14 residues. Between the trimmed V and J ends, which lost 4 bases and 2 bases, there was a span of 9 bases. CDR1 is SGHNT and CDR2 is YYREEE in the germline V gene (reference sequence). The chain's CDR3 is CASSDGTNTGELFF. CDR3 coding DNA: TGTGCCAGCAGCGATGGGACAAACACCGGGGAGCTGTTTTTT. The full variable domain, rest sourced from reference TRBV5-4 and TRBJ2-2, is ETGVTQSPTHLIKTRGQQVTLRCSSQSGHNTVSWYQQALGQGPQFIFQYYREEENGRGNFPPRFSGLQFPNYSSELNVNALELDDSALYLCASSDGTNTGELFFGEGSRLTVL.

The rearrangement joins TRBV11-2 to TRBJ2-3, with a weak D call TRBD1 (6 bases). V was clipped by 1 base and J by 4 bases, with 12 bases between them. This CDR3 has 15 amino acids. The V gene's germline CDR1 is SGHAT and CDR2 FQNNGV. CDR3 loop: CASSLGRGGADTQYF. CDR3 DNA sequence: TGTGCCAGCAGCTTAGGACGAGGGGGAGCAGATACGCAGTATTTT. The entire variable domain, with the rest obtained from reference TRBV11-2 and TRBJ2-3, is as follows: EAGVAQSPRYKIIEKRQSVAFWCNPISGHATLYWYQQILGQGPKLLIQFQNNGVVDDSQLPKDRFSAERLKGVDSTLKIQPAKLEDSAVYLCASSLGRGGADTQYFGPGTRLTVL.

The rearrangement uses TRBV18 and TRBJ1-6; D uncertain. V lost 1 base and J lost 9, with 19 bases in between. CDR1 and CDR2 from the germline V gene are KGHSH and LQKENI. The CDR3 is 17 residues long. The CDR3 coding sequence is TGTGCCAGCTCACCACTTGCTGCAGGTGTTAATGGTTCACCCCTCCACTTT. As protein: CASSPLAAGVNGSPLHF.

The chain employs TRBV20-1 and TRBJ1-2; tentatively, D is TRBD1 (5 bases). CDR1 DFQATT and CDR2 SNEGSKA come from the germline V gene (reference sequence). The CDR3 is 14 residues long. V lost 3 bases, J lost 2 bases, and 13 bases lay in between. CDR3 amino acids: CSASPGLTNYGYTF. CDR3 bases: TGCAGTGCTAGTCCGGGACTGACAAACTATGGCTACACCTTC.

V and J are TRBV6-6 and TRBJ1-5; 9 bases match TRBD1. This CDR3 region has 14 residues. Germline V gene data show CDR1 as MNHNY and CDR2 as SVGAGI (reference sequence). J was trimmed by 1 base and V by 5 bases; bases with no gene match: 0. CDR3 amino acids: CASSGQGSNQPQHF. CDR3 DNA: TGTGCCAGCAGTGGACAGGGGAGCAATCAGCCCCAGCATTTT.

This chain connects TRBV11-2 to TRBJ2-5, with D tentatively TRBD2 (5 bases). The CDR3 spans 15 residues. The V end was cut by 0 bases, the J end by 3 bases, with 11 bases between. Germline CDR1 and CDR2: SGHAT and FQNNGV. The CDR3 protein is CASSLELLDEETQYF. In DNA, the CDR3 is TGTGCCAGCAGCTTAGAGTTACTAGACGAAGAGACCCAGTACTTC.

This clone was observed a single time. The rearrangement uses TRBV19 and TRBJ2-2, with D maybe TRBD2 (6 bases). Germline-derived CDR1 and CDR2 are LNHDA and SQIVND (reference sequence). Deletions cut 4 bases from V and 1 base from J, with 10 bases between. The CDR3 totals 15 residues. CDR3 DNA: TGTGCCAGTAGTAAGGGACTCGTGAACACCGGGGAGCTGTTTTTT. Its protein product is CASSKGLVNTGELFF.

The chain uses TRBV27 and TRBJ2-7; TRBD2 aligns across 7 bases. After removal of 3 bases from V and 3 bases from J, the junction contained 5 bases not matched to a gene. The CDR3 has 14 amino acids. CDR1 is MNHEY, CDR2 SMNVEV, per germline (reference sequence). CDR3 sequence: CASSFGGNIYEQYF. The DNA of the CDR3 is TGTGCCAGCAGTTTCGGGGGGAACATCTACGAGCAGTACTTC.

The DNA for the CDR3 is TGCGCCAGCAGCCCTGGGTCCTCGGGCGGCGAGCAGTACTTC. Amino acids: CASSPGSSGGEQYF. The chain has TRBV5-1 and TRBJ2-7; D is uncertain. Per the germline V gene, CDR1 is SGHRS and CDR2 is YFSETQ. Trimming removed 4 bases at V and 6 bases at J, with 17 bases between. CDR3 size: 14 residues.

A word on this clone: Additional DNA sequences in this sample encode the identical CDR3. The V gene is TRBV11-2, the J gene TRBJ2-7; 8 nucleotides line up with TRBD1. The V gene's germline CDR1 is SGHAT and CDR2 FQNNGV. The CDR3 spans 14 residues. V trimming: 3 bases; J trimming: 4 bases; junction bases outside the gene matches: 5. The CDR3 region has the DNA TGTGCCAGCAGCTTTGGGACAGGATCGTACGAGCAGTACTTC. Encoded protein: CASSFGTGSYEQYF.

This clone has more than one count but fewer than ten. J is TRBJ1-2 and V is TRBV6-5; weak D call: TRBD1 (6 bases). Germline CDR1 MNHEY, CDR2 SVGAGI. The length of the CDR3 is 14 residues. Trimming cost V 4 bases and J 6 bases, with 15 bases left between them. CDR3 loop: CASSSGTTPDGYTF. The CDR3 DNA sequence: TGTGCCAGCAGTTCCGGGACAACTCCCGATGGCTACACCTTC.

The chain recombines TRBV7-3 with TRBJ2-2; TRBD1 agrees at 7 bases. In germline, CDR1 is SGHTA, CDR2 FQGTGA. The V segment lost 6 bases and the J segment 5 bases; nucleotides outside the gene matches: 3. There are 13 residues in the CDR3. The CDR3 coding sequence is TGTGCCAGCAGAATACAGGGGACCGGGGAGCTGTTTTTT. It translates to CASRIQGTGELFF.